Listed here are 28 T cell receptor beta chains from one sample, sequenced in a study of beta chain features in type 1 diabetes. The study, taken as a whole, reports: Significant though moderate, a shortening of TCRB CDR3s appeared in all four CD4+ subsets of Type 1 diabetes patients.

The sequenced template was cDNA made from the entire isolated RNA. The protocol was immunoSEQ multiplex PCR, while the TCRdb copy is restricted to in-frame clones and leaves out a portion. The sample holds a few hundred thousand clones, roughly 22% seen once. For these TCRs, the target antigens are not known. Material for sequencing was naive CD4+ T cells from blood. These receptors were taken from a woman aged 40 to 50 with type 1 diabetes.

This clone was detected a few times. The chain has TRBV29-1 and TRBJ2-7, with TRBD2 identical over 7 bases. The germline V gene has CDR1 SQVTM and CDR2 ANQGSEA. CDR3 size: 12 residues. The V and J ends lost 0 bases and 7 bases, in that order; junction bases with no gene match: 3. The CDR3 DNA is TGCAGCGTTGAAGACAGCGGGGTTGAGCAGTACTTC. Translated, it gives CSVEDSGVEQYF.

This clone has a handful of counts. This sequence joins TRBV4-3 and TRBJ2-7, with TRBD1 matching over 8 bases. The ends lost 3 bases at V and 5 bases at J; junction bases unmatched: 6. The CDR3 is 14 residues long. Germline lookup yields CDR1 LGHNA and CDR2 YSLEER. CDR3 region: CASSQDRASDEQYF. CDR3 nucleotides: TGCGCCAGCAGCCAGGACAGGGCTAGCGACGAGCAGTACTTC.

This clone was counted only a few times. The J gene is TRBJ2-5, the V gene TRBV5-4; no clear D. Germline CDR1 and CDR2: SGHNT and YYREEE (reference sequence). The ends were cut back, 4 bases at V and 0 bases at J, with 7 bases in the middle. This CDR3 spans 13 amino acids. CDR3 in amino acids: CASSIDYQETQYF. The CDR3 nucleotides read TGTGCCAGCAGCATAGACTACCAAGAGACCCAGTACTTC. The full variable domain, completed using reference TRBV5-4 and TRBJ2-5, is ETGVTQSPTHLIKTRGQQVTLRCSSQSGHNTVSWYQQALGQGPQFIFQYYREEENGRGNFPPRFSGLQFPNYSSELNVNALELDDSALYLCASSIDYQETQYFGPGTRLLVL.

The chain carries TRBV7-2 and TRBJ2-5; TRBD2 matches 9 bases. Germline V gives CDR1 SGHTA, CDR2 FQGNSA. With V trimmed by 0 bases and J by 5 bases, 7 bases remained unmatched. There are 16 residues in the CDR3. The CDR3 loop reads CASSLAWAGGQETQYF. DNA of the CDR3: TGTGCCAGCAGCTTAGCCTGGGCGGGAGGGCAGGAGACCCAGTACTTC. Using reference TRBV7-2 and TRBJ2-5 for the parts outside the CDR3, the full variable domain is GAGVSQSPSNKVTEKGKDVELRCDPISGHTALYWYRQSLGQGLEFLIYFQGNSAPDKSGLPSDRFSAERTGGSVSTLTIQRTQQEDSAVYLCASSLAWAGGQETQYFGPGTRLLVL.

This clone appeared a few times. This rearrangement joins TRBV19 to TRBJ1-1; D perhaps matches TRBD1 (5 bases). Deletions cut 9 bases from V and 3 bases from J, with 14 bases between. The CDR3 is made up of 13 amino acids. CDR1 is LNHDA, CDR2 SQIVND, per germline (reference sequence). CDR3 bases: TGTGCCAGCAGCAGGGTGTGGGACACTGAAGCTTTCTTT. It is translated as CASSRVWDTEAFF. Complete variable domain (other parts from reference TRBV19 and TRBJ1-1): DGGITQSPKYLFRKEGQNVTLSCEQNLNHDAMYWYRQDPGQGLRLIYYSQIVNDFQKGDIAEGYSVSREKKESFPLTVTSAQKNPTAFYLCASSRVWDTEAFFGQGTRLTVV.

The chain joins TRBV5-6 to TRBJ2-4; no definite D call. Trimming took off 4 bases at V and 0 bases at J, with 20 bases between the two ends. Germline V CDR1 and CDR2: SGHDT, YYEEEE. The CDR3 contains 18 residues. CDR3 nucleotide sequence: TGTGCCAGCAGCCGAGAGGTCGATCCTACTCTAGCCAAAAACATTCAGTACTTC. Its translation is CASSREVDPTLAKNIQYF.

The DNA of the CDR3 is TGTGCCACCAGCAGAGGGGGCCGGGGGGACCAAGAGACCCAGTACTTC. Translation: CATSRGGRGDQETQYF. V and J are TRBV15 and TRBJ2-5; 7 bases map to TRBD2. The CDR3 loop spans 16 amino acids. Germline CDR1 and CDR2: LNHNV and YYDKDF (reference sequence). Trimming removed 1 base from V and 0 bases from J; junction bases left unmatched: 5.

This chain connects TRBV30 to TRBJ2-2; no clear D. Germline assignment: CDR1 GTSNPN and CDR2 SVGIG (reference sequence). The CDR3 extends over 16 amino acids. Trimming cost V 0 bases and J 5 bases, with 16 bases left between them. CDR3 nucleotides: TGTGCCTGGAGTGTACCTGAAGGCAGGCGTACCGGGGAGCTGTTTTTT. Translated: CAWSVPEGRRTGELFF. Supplemented by reference TRBV30 and TRBJ2-2, the full variable domain reads SQTIHQWPATLVQPVGSPLSLECTVEGTSNPNLYWYRQAAGRGLQLLFYSVGIGQISSEVPQNLSASRPQDRQFILSSKKLLLSDSGFYLCAWSVPEGRRTGELFFGEGSRLTVL.

The chain joins TRBV9 to TRBJ1-1; 7 positions match TRBD1. This CDR3 contains 15 residues. The junction had 6 bases not matched to a gene; V was cut back by 3 bases and J by 1 base. In germline, CDR1 is SGDLS, CDR2 YYNGEE. DNA of the CDR3: TGTGCCAGCAGCGCTACAGGGGCGCGGAACACTGAAGCTTTCTTT. This translates into CASSATGARNTEAFF.

As regards this clone: Other DNA sequences from this sample encode an identical CDR3 as well. The J gene is TRBJ2-7, the V gene TRBV5-1; D is perhaps TRBD2 (6 bases). Germline V gene data show CDR1 as SGHRS and CDR2 as YFSETQ. Trimming pared 0 bases from V and 2 bases from J, leaving 9 bases between. CDR3 length: 14 amino acids. CDR3 in DNA: TGCGCCAGCAGCTTGGAGGGCGGGACCTACGAGCAGTACTTC. Encoded protein: CASSLEGGTYEQYF.

This clone was detected only a few times. The gene calls are TRBV5-1 and TRBJ1-5; weak D call: TRBD1 (6 bases). Trimming pared 2 bases from V and 6 bases from J, leaving 9 bases between. This CDR3 region has 13 residues. Germline CDR1 is SGHRS and CDR2 is YFSETQ. The DNA of the CDR3 is TGCGCCAGCAGCTTCGAAGGGGGTCAGCCCCAGCATTTT. Residues: CASSFEGGQPQHF. Complete variable domain (other parts from reference TRBV5-1 and TRBJ1-5): KAGVTQTPRYLIKTRGQQVTLSCSPISGHRSVSWYQQTPGQGLQFLFEYFSETQRNKGNFPGRFSGRQFSNSRSEMNVSTLELGDSALYLCASSFEGGQPQHFGDGTRLSIL.

This clone was detected only a few times. V usage is TRBV29-1 and J usage is TRBJ1-1; D is possibly TRBD1 (6 bases). CDR1 is SQVTM, CDR2 ANQGSEA, per germline. The CDR3 is 12 amino acids. The V and J ends lost 7 bases and 3 bases respectively, with 12 bases between them. The DNA of the CDR3 is TGCAGCGGACAGGTTTGGGACACTGAAGCTTTCTTT. Translating gives CSGQVWDTEAFF. Full variable domain (rest looked up from reference TRBV29-1 and TRBJ1-1): SAVISQKPSRDICQRGTSLTIQCQVDSQVTMMFWYRQQPGQSLTLIATANQGSEATYESGFVIDKFPISRPNLTFSTLTVSNMSPEDSSIYLCSGQVWDTEAFFGQGTRLTVV.

This chain joins TRBV2 and TRBJ1-1; D is perhaps TRBD1 (6 bases). Germline CDR1 SNHLY, CDR2 FYNNEI. CDR3 length: 14 amino acids. The V and J ends lost 0 bases and 11 bases respectively, with 16 bases between them. The CDR3 sequence is CASSEAGAGRAAFF. The CDR3 DNA reads as TGTGCCAGCAGTGAAGCGGGGGCAGGGCGCGCCGCTTTCTTT.

This clone has only a few counts. The rearrangement links TRBV29-1 to TRBJ2-5; tentative D call: TRBD2 (6 bases). Germline V lookup: CDR1 SQVTM, CDR2 ANQGSEA. The length of the CDR3 is 14 residues. V was trimmed by 5 bases and J by 4 bases, leaving 17 bases between them. CDR3 bases: TGCAGCGTTTCTCACGGCGGGGCGGGAGAGACCCAGTACTTC. This translates into CSVSHGGAGETQYF.

This chain connects TRBV7-9 to TRBJ2-5; D may be TRBD1 (5 bases). Trimming cost V 4 bases and J 5 bases, with 14 bases left between them. CDR1 and CDR2 (germline): SEHNR, FQNEAQ (reference sequence). The CDR3 contains 14 residues. The CDR3 region is CASSSWTLAETQYF. As DNA, the CDR3 is TGTGCCAGCAGCTCATGGACATTGGCGGAGACCCAGTACTTC.

V gene TRBV4-3 combines with J gene TRBJ1-1; possible D gene TRBD1, 5 bases. Trimming took 1 base from V and 10 from J, leaving 13 bases between them. The CDR3 sequence is 13 residues long. The germline V gene encodes CDR1 LGHNA and CDR2 YSLEER. The CDR3 reads CASSQGPMGGAFF. In nucleotides, the CDR3 is TGCGCCAGCAGCCAAGGACCCATGGGGGGAGCTTTCTTT.

CDR3 nucleotides: TGTGCCTGGAGACCCTCACTGAGGAGGGGAAGCACAGATACGCAGTATTTT. This translates into CAWRPSLRRGSTDTQYF. The chain joins TRBV30 to TRBJ2-3; tentative D call: TRBD2 (6 bases). The CDR3 totals 17 residues. The V end was cut by 3 bases, the J end by 0 bases, with 19 bases between. Germline assignment: CDR1 GTSNPN and CDR2 SVGIG (reference sequence).

This clone was counted only a few times. The gene calls are TRBV7-2 and TRBJ1-1, with a possible D match to TRBD1 (5 bases). The germline V gene has CDR1 SGHTA and CDR2 FQGNSA. Trimming shortened V by 1 base and J by 0 bases, and 6 bases separated the two germline ends. There are 14 residues in the CDR3. CDR3 nucleotides: TGTGCCAGCAGCTTAGTAGGGGTGAACACTGAAGCTTTCTTT. Amino acid sequence: CASSLVGVNTEAFF.

The CDR3 sequence: CASSLGEVETQYF. The CDR3 DNA reads TGCGCCAGCAGCTTGGGAGAAGTGGAGACCCAGTACTTC. This rearrangement joins TRBV5-1 to TRBJ2-5, with D unclear. The ends were cut back, 0 bases at V and 5 bases at J, with 8 bases in the middle. Germline values: CDR1 SGHRS, CDR2 YFSETQ. This CDR3 comprises 13 residues.

The V gene is TRBV28, the J gene TRBJ2-7, with D possibly TRBD2 on 5 matching bases. Trimming cost V 10 bases and J 2 bases, with 15 bases left between them. Germline loops: CDR1 MDHEN, CDR2 SYDVKM. This CDR3 has 13 amino acids. CDR3: CATNSHGAYEQYF. CDR3 coding DNA: TGTGCCACCAACTCCCACGGGGCCTACGAGCAGTACTTC. The entire variable domain, with the rest obtained from reference TRBV28 and TRBJ2-7, is as follows: DVKVTQSSRYLVKRTGEKVFLECVQDMDHENMFWYRQDPGLGLRLIYFSYDVKMKEKGDIPEGYSVSREKKERFSLILESASTNQTSMYLCATNSHGAYEQYFGPGTRLTVT.

This clone occurred a few times. The same CDR3 arises from other DNA sequences in this sample as well. This sequence joins TRBV9 and TRBJ2-3; D is unresolved. The CDR3 has 15 residues. Trimming left V 0 bases short and J 0 bases short, with 8 bases between. Germline CDR1 and CDR2: SGDLS and YYNGEE. This CDR3 reads CASSVDGGSTDTQYF. As DNA, the CDR3 is TGTGCCAGCAGCGTAGATGGCGGCAGCACAGATACGCAGTATTTT.

This clone was observed a handful of times. V and J are TRBV28 and TRBJ2-7, with D hard to call. This CDR3 contains 12 residues. Germline assignment: CDR1 MDHEN and CDR2 SYDVKM. Trimming shortened V by 4 bases and J by 2 bases, and 6 bases separated the two germline ends. CDR3 sequence: CASSSATYEQYF. The DNA for the CDR3 is TGTGCCAGCAGTTCCGCTACCTACGAGCAGTACTTC.

This clone showed up just a few times. The chain couples TRBV20-1 to TRBJ2-5; D is perhaps TRBD1 (5 bases). This CDR3 spans 10 amino acids. In germline, CDR1 is DFQATT, CDR2 SNEGSKA (reference sequence). The DNA for the CDR3 is TGCTCAGGGCAGTGGGAGACCCAGTACTTC. This translates into CSGQWETQYF.

The CDR3 spells CASSPLGTAGYSNQPQHF. For the CDR3, the DNA is TGTGCCAGCAGCCCGCTAGGGACAGCGGGCTATAGCAATCAGCCCCAGCATTTT. The chain combines TRBV7-9 with TRBJ1-5; 7 nucleotides line up with TRBD1. CDR3 length: 18 residues. The V gene end was trimmed by 5 bases and the J gene end by 0 bases; junction bases not matched to a gene: 13. From germline, CDR1 is SEHNR and CDR2 FQNEAQ (reference sequence).

The CDR3 DNA reads TGTGCCAGCAGCGCCCCGGGGGGCTATGGCTACACCTTC. It is translated as CASSAPGGYGYTF. The chain carries TRBV2 and TRBJ1-2; maybe TRBD1 (5 bases). CDR1 is SNHLY and CDR2 is FYNNEI in the germline V gene. The CDR3 is 13 residues long. Trimming removed 6 bases from V and 4 bases from J, with 12 bases in between.

This clone was detected a few times. The chain is built from TRBV4-1 and TRBJ2-1; 8 bases are a match to TRBD1. Trimming took 7 bases from V and 5 from J; bases not matched to a gene: 10. CDR3 length: 15 residues. Germline V gene lookup returns CDR1 MGHRA and CDR2 YSYEKL. CDR3 coding DNA: TGCGCCAGCACCTTGGGGACAGGTGAGAACAATGAGCAGTTCTTC. Its protein product is CASTLGTGENNEQFF.

The chain is built from TRBV6-1 and TRBJ2-3; D is uncertain. Trimming removed 1 base at V and 2 bases at J, with 10 bases between. CDR3 length equals 15 residues. CDR1 is MNHNS and CDR2 is SASEGT in the germline V gene. The CDR3: CASSEGWQFTDTQYF. CDR3 in DNA: TGTGCCAGCAGTGAAGGCTGGCAGTTCACAGATACGCAGTATTTT.

CDR3 in amino acids: CASSQNRGEAFF. The CDR3 DNA reads TGTGCCAGCAGCCAAAACCGGGGTGAAGCTTTCTTT. This rearrangement joins TRBV16 to TRBJ1-1; D unclear. With 2 bases removed from V and 7 bases from J, the gap between germline ends came to 8 bases. The CDR3 consists of 12 residues. Germline V gene lookup returns CDR1 KGHSY and CDR2 FQNENV. The variable domain in full, with the rest retrieved from reference TRBV16 and TRBJ1-1, is GEEVAQTPKHLVRGEGQKAKLYCAPIKGHSYVFWYQQVLKNEFKFLISFQNENVFDETGMPKERFSAKCLPNSPCSLEIQATKLEDSAVYFCASSQNRGEAFFGQGTRLTVV.